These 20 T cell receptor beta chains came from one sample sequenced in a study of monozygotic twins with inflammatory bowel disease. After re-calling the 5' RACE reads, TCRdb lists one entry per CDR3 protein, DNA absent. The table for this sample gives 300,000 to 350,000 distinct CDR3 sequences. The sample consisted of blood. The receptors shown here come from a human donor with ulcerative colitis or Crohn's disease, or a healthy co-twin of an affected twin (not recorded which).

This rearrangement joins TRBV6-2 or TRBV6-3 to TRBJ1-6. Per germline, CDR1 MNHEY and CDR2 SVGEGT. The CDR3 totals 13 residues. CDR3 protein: CASRQTGNSPLHF.

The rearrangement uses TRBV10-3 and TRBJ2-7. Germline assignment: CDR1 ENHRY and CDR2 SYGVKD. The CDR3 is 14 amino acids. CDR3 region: CAISEQQRTYEQYF.

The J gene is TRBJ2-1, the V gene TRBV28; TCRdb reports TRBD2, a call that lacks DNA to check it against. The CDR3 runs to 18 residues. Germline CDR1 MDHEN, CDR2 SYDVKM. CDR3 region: CASSTGLAGLFSYNEQFF. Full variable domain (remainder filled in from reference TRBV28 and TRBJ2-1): DVKVTQSSRYLVKRTGEKVFLECVQDMDHENMFWYRQDPGLGLRLIYFSYDVKMKEKGDIPEGYSVSREKKERFSLILESASTNQTSMYLCASSTGLAGLFSYNEQFFGPGTRLTVL.

The CDR3 protein is CASSQEQQIEKLFF. The J gene is TRBJ1-4, the V gene TRBV4-1. The CDR3 consists of 14 residues. CDR1 and CDR2 from the germline V gene are MGHRA and YSYEKL.

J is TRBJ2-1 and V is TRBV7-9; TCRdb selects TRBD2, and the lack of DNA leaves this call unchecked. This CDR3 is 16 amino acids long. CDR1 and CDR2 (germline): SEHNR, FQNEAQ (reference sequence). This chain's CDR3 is CASSLSGTTLLSEQFF.

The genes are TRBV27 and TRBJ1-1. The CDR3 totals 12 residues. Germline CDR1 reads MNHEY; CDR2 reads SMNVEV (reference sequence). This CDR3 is CASLGGDTEAFF.

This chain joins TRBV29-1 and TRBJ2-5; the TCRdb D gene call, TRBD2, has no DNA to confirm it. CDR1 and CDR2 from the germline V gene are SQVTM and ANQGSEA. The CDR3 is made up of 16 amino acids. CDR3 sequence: CSVDGLAGTHQETQYF.

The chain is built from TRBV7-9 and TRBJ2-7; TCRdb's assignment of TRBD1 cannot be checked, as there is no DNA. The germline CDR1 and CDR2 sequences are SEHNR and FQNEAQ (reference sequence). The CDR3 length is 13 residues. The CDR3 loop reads CASSRGTVYEQYF.

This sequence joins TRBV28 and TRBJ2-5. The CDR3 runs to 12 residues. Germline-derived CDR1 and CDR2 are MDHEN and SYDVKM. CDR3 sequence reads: CASSFRVETQYF.

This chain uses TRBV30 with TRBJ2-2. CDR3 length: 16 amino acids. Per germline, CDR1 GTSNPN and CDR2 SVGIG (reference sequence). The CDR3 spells CAWTLTLRTNTGELFF.

This chain's CDR3 is CSATGDRLREQYF. The J gene is TRBJ2-7, the V gene TRBV29-1; TCRdb outputs TRBD1, but without DNA this stays unchecked. In germline, CDR1 is SQVTM, CDR2 ANQGSEA. The CDR3 spans 13 residues.

The CDR3 loop reads CASSQEERTRRVEQFF. The rearrangement uses TRBV14 and TRBJ2-1; with no DNA, the TCRdb D assignment of TRBD2 cannot be verified. Germline loops: CDR1 SGHDN, CDR2 FVKESK. The CDR3 extends over 16 amino acids.

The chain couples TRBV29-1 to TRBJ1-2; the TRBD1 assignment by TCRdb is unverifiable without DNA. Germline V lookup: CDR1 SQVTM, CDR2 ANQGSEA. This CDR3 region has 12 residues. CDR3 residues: CSVGDRGYGYTF.

The chain's CDR3 is CSANRGSPLHF. The V and J genes are TRBV20-1 and TRBJ1-6; as DNA is missing, the TRBD1 call by TCRdb cannot be tested. This CDR3 is built from 11 residues. Germline assignment: CDR1 DFQATT and CDR2 SNEGSKA (reference sequence).

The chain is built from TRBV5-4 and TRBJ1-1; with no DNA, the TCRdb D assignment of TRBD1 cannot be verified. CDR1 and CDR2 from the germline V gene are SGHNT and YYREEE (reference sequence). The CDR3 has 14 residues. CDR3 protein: CASSLAGRETEAFF.

CDR3 amino acids: CASSYSDSGDQPQHF. V usage is TRBV6-5 and J usage is TRBJ1-5; the TRBD1 assignment by TCRdb is unverifiable without DNA. This CDR3 is 15 amino acids long. Germline V lookup: CDR1 MNHEY, CDR2 SVGAGI.

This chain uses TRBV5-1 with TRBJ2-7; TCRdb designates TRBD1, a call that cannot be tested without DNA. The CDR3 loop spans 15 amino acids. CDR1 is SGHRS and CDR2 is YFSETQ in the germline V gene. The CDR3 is CASNFGTGGVYEQYF.

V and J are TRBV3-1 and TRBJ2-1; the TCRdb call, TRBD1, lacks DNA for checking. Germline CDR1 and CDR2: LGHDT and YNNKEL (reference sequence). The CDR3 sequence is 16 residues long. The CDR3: CASSQADRVSYNEQFF.

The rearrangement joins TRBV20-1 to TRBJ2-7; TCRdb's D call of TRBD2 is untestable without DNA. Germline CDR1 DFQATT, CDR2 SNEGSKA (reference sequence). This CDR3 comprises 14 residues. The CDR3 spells CSARDRTAPQEQYF.

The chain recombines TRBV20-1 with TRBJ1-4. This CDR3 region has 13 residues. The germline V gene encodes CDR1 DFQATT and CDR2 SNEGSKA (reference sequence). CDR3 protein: CSARDSARPKLFF.